The rows below give T cell receptor beta chains drawn from one sample of a study of blood T cells in healthy people across ages. TCRdb re-called the 5' RACE reads through MiXCR, storing one row per CDR3 protein. The table lists over 1,200,000 distinct CDR3 sequences, approximately 63% of them singletons, with 5.5% to 8% in the top ten. Sequences were obtained from blood. Every receptor here comes from a man aged 18 to 30 in good health. Each CDR3 is given with its conserved first and last residue. A D gene is named only where the DNA matches it firmly. Size is omitted from some rows. Given values are once, few, many or a class for expanded clones.

D gene	V gene	clone size	J gene	CDR3 DNA	CDR3 protein
.	TRBV27	.	TRBJ2-5	TGTGCCAGCAGTCCCGTCGGGATGGCGACCCAGTACTTC	CASSPVGMATQYF
.	TRBV5-1	.	TRBJ2-3	TGCGCCAGCGGCCGGGAGGGGGCCCCCGGCCACCAAAGCACAGATACGCAGTATTTT	CASGREGAPGHQSTDTQYF
.	TRBV2	.	TRBJ2-1	TGTGCCAGCAGTGAAATAACAGGATGGCCCTACAATGAGCAGTTCTTC	CASSEITGWPYNEQFF
.	TRBV12-5	.	TRBJ2-7	TGTGCTAGTGGTTTGGCCGAGGGAAACAAAGGCGAGCAGTACTTC	CASGLAEGNKGEQYF
TRBD1	TRBV5-1	.	TRBJ2-7	TGCGCCAGCAGCTTGGGGGACAGGCTGCCCCTCTACGAGCAGTACTTC	CASSLGDRLPLYEQYF
TRBD1	TRBV6-2/TRBV6-3	.	TRBJ2-1	TGTGCCAGCAGTTACAGACAGGGGGCTCGGAATGAGCAGTTCTTC	CASSYRQGARNEQFF
.	TRBV12-3/TRBV12-4	few	TRBJ2-1	TGTGCCAGCAGTTTAGCCTATGAAAGCGACGGAGGGGATGAGCAGTTCTTC	CASSLAYESDGGDEQFF
.	TRBV28	.	TRBJ2-5	TGTGCCAGCAGTTTCGGTGGGGAGACCCAAGAGACCCAGTACTTC	CASSFGGETQETQYF
.	TRBV10-3	.	TRBJ1-1	TGTGCCATCAGGCAGGGTTTTTCCCTGAACACTGAAGCTTTCTTT	CAIRQGFSLNTEAFF
.	TRBV20-1	few	TRBJ2-1	TGCAGTGCTGGGGGACAACCTTACGGGAACAATGAGCAGTTCTTC	CSAGGQPYGNNEQFF
.	TRBV9	few	TRBJ1-6	TGTGCCAGCAGCGTAGACGGGGTTACCCTCCACTTT	CASSVDGVTLHF
.	TRBV28	.	TRBJ2-2	TGTGCCAGCAGTGTCTTGGGAACCGGGGAGCTGTTTTTT	CASSVLGTGELFF
TRBD1	TRBV4-1	.	TRBJ1-4	TGCGCCAGCAGCCAAGGGCCGACAGGGGGGGAGGAAAAACTGTTTTTT	CASSQGPTGGEEKLFF
.	TRBV10-2	.	TRBJ2-7	TGCGCCAGCAGTGAGAGCTCTTCCCGTCCCACTATAGAGCAGTACTTC	CASSESSSRPTIEQYF
TRBD1	TRBV29-1	once	TRBJ1-2	TGCAGCGGTGAGGACAGGGATGCAGGTGGCTACACCTTC	CSGEDRDAGGYTF
.	TRBV9	.	TRBJ2-3	TGTGCCAGCAGGACCGGTCCGGCAGATACGCAGTATTTT	CASRTGPADTQYF
TRBD1	TRBV27	.	TRBJ1-1	TGTGCCAGCAGTTACGGGACAGGGGACACTGAAGCTTTCTTT	CASSYGTGDTEAFF
.	TRBV4-3	few	TRBJ2-7	TGCGCCAGCAGCCTCTCCATAGACTCCTACGAGCAGTACTTC	CASSLSIDSYEQYF
.	TRBV15	.	TRBJ2-3	TGTGCCACCAGCAGCCCCAGGGGTGGCGCAGATACGCAGTATTTT	CATSSPRGGADTQYF
TRBD1	TRBV29-1	.	TRBJ2-2	TGCAGCGTTGGACAGGGTGGGCCCGGGGAGCTGTTTTTT	CSVGQGGPGELFF
.	TRBV6-2/TRBV6-3	once	TRBJ2-3	TGTGCCAGCAGTTATGGGGCCCGGGTAACTAGCTCGGCGAGCACAGATACGCAGTATTTT	CASSYGARVTSSASTDTQYF
.	TRBV4-2	.	TRBJ2-7	TGTGCCAGCAGCCTCCGGGTCCCTTCCTACGAGCAGTACTTC	CASSLRVPSYEQYF
.	TRBV25-1	many	TRBJ2-5	TGTGCCAGCACCGAGGGAGTTGAGACCCAGTACTTC	CASTEGVETQYF
.	TRBV24-1	.	TRBJ2-3	TGTGCCACCAGTGTGGGGCGGATACCTTTTCTACCTAGCACAAATACGCAGTATTTT	CATSVGRIPFLPSTNTQYF
.	TRBV6-2/TRBV6-3	.	TRBJ2-1	TGTGCCAGCAGTCAAGACCAGGCTGAGCAGTTCTTC	CASSQDQAEQFF
TRBD1	TRBV20-1	.	TRBJ1-1	TGCAGTGCTAGAGATCCCGGGACAGGAGACATGAACACTGAAGCTTTCTTT	CSARDPGTGDMNTEAFF
.	TRBV20-1	once	TRBJ2-7	TGCAGTGCGCTTACTAGTCTGGGGTACGAGCAGTACTTC	CSALTSLGYEQYF
.	TRBV29-1	.	TRBJ1-2	TGCAGCGTTGAAGATTGGGAAGGGGAAATTTCTAACTATGGCTACACCTTC	CSVEDWEGEISNYGYTF
.	TRBV10-2	.	TRBJ2-2	TGCGCCAGCCACCTTGTCGCGAAGGGCACCGGGGAGCTGTTTTTT	CASHLVAKGTGELFF
.	TRBV12-3/TRBV12-4	.	TRBJ1-1	TGTGCCAGCAGACGCCATGAGACTGAAGCTTTCTTT	CASRRHETEAFF
.	TRBV4-2	.	TRBJ2-3	TGTGCCAGCAGCCTACAAGGCGGCCAGCCCACAGATACGCAGTATTTT	CASSLQGGQPTDTQYF
TRBD1	TRBV3-1	.	TRBJ2-5	TGTGCCAGCAGCCGGGACAGGGAGGGAGAGACCCAGTACTTC	CASSRDREGETQYF
.	TRBV6-6	.	TRBJ2-2	TGTGCCAGCAGATTCGACTACCCCACAGCCGGGGAGCTGTTTTTT	CASRFDYPTAGELFF
.	TRBV29-1	.	TRBJ1-2	TGCAGCGGCGAGACTGCCGTTAACTATGGCTACACCTTC	CSGETAVNYGYTF
.	TRBV12-3/TRBV12-4	.	TRBJ1-2	TGTGCCAGCACCCCAGTGACAGTAAACTATGGCTACACCTTC	CASTPVTVNYGYTF
TRBD2	TRBV20-1	few	TRBJ2-3	TGTTTTAGCGGGGGGCACACAGATACGCAGTATTTT	CFSGGHTDTQYF
.	TRBV27	.	TRBJ1-6	TGTGCCAGCAGTGGGCGGTACTCCTATAATTCACCCCTCCACTTT	CASSGRYSYNSPLHF
.	TRBV5-4	.	TRBJ2-7	TGTGCCAAGCAGGGGACCTCAGGATCCTACGAGCAGTACTTC	CAKQGTSGSYEQYF
.	TRBV7-9	.	TRBJ1-2	TGTGCCAGCAGCGGGGGCCTGCCTTGCGGCTACACCTTC	CASSGGLPCGYTF
.	TRBV27	.	TRBJ2-7	TGTGCCAGCAGCCGGCGTCCGGGGATCCTCTACGAGCAGTACTTC	CASSRRPGILYEQYF
TRBD2	TRBV25-1	.	TRBJ2-3	TGTGCCAGCAGTCCCCGACTAGCCCAAGTAGATACGCAGTATTTT	CASSPRLAQVDTQYF
TRBD2	TRBV7-2	.	TRBJ2-5	TGTGCCAGCAGCCGACTTGGACTAGCCGGGGAGACCCAGTACTTC	CASSRLGLAGETQYF
TRBD1	TRBV4-1	.	TRBJ1-4	TGCGCCAGCAGCCAATCCGGGACAGGGCCCGAAAAACTGTTTTTT	CASSQSGTGPEKLFF
.	TRBV28	.	TRBJ1-2	TGTGCCAGCAGTGACCTCCATGGCTACACCTTC	CASSDLHGYTF
.	TRBV27	few	TRBJ1-2	TGTGCCAGCAGTCCCATACCCGGGGGAGAAGGCTACACCTTC	CASSPIPGGEGYTF
TRBD1	TRBV5-1	few	TRBJ2-3	TGCGCCAGCACCCGGGACAGGGGTGCAGATACGCAGTATTTT	CASTRDRGADTQYF
.	TRBV6-2/TRBV6-3	.	TRBJ2-7	TGTGCCAGCAGCGAAACGGGACGGTATGGCGACGAGCAGTACTTC	CASSETGRYGDEQYF
.	TRBV29-1	few	TRBJ1-2	TGCAGCGTTGAACAGGGTGACCGGGTCGGAGGCTACACCTTC	CSVEQGDRVGGYTF
.	TRBV28	.	TRBJ2-5	TGTGCCAGCAGCCCCGGGGGCGCATTAGAGACCCAGTACTTC	CASSPGGALETQYF
TRBD1	TRBV20-1	many	TRBJ2-3	TGCAGTGCGGACAGGGGGAGCACAGATACGCAGTATTTT	CSADRGSTDTQYF
.	TRBV29-1	few	TRBJ2-5	TGCAGCGTTGAAAGGGGTAAGGGACTTGCTACAGGAGAGCAGTACTTC	CSVERGKGLATGEQYF
TRBD2	TRBV27	few	TRBJ2-1	TGTGCCAGCAGTGGTCCCGGGACTAGCGGGTCTTCCTACAATGAGCAGTTCTTC	CASSGPGTSGSSYNEQFF
.	TRBV6-5	.	TRBJ2-3	TGTGCCAGCAGTTATATACAAGGGGCCGCAGATACGCAGTATTTT	CASSYIQGAADTQYF
TRBD1	TRBV4-3	few	TRBJ2-3	TGCGCCAGCAGCCCTTACACAGGGGGCGTCACAGATACGCAGTATTTT	CASSPYTGGVTDTQYF
TRBD2	TRBV20-1	.	TRBJ2-3	TGCAGTGCAACTAGCGGGGAGTCACAAGATACGCAGTATTTT	CSATSGESQDTQYF
.	TRBV6-5	once	TRBJ2-4	TGTGCCAGCAGTTACTCCGGCAGGGCAACCTCAGCCAAAAACATTCAGTACTTC	CASSYSGRATSAKNIQYF
TRBD2	TRBV12-3/TRBV12-4	.	TRBJ2-1	TGTGCCAGCAGTTTGTCCAGCGGGATTGCAAATGAGGAATACTTC	CASSLSSGIANEEYF
.	TRBV24-1	.	TRBJ2-3	TGTGCCACCAGTGATCCCCGGGACAAGAACACAGGTACGCAGTATTTT	CATSDPRDKNTGTQYF
.	TRBV5-4	.	TRBJ1-2	TGTGCCAGCAGCTTGGCCACTCGGGTTAACTATGGCTACACCTTC	CASSLATRVNYGYTF
.	TRBV7-2	few	TRBJ2-7	TGTGCCAGCAGCTTATCCCCAAGAACTTACGAGCAGTACTTC	CASSLSPRTYEQYF